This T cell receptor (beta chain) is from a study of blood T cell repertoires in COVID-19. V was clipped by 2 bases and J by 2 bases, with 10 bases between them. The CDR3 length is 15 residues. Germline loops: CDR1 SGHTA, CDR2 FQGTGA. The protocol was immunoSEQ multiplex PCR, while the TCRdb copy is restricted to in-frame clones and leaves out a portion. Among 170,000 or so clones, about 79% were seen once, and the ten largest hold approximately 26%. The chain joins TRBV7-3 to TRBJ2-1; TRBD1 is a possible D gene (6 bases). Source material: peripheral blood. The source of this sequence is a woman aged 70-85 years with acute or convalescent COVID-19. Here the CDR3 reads CASSLSGHPYNEQFF. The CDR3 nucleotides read TGTGCCAGCAGCTTATCGGGACACCCCTACAATGAGCAGTTCTTC.